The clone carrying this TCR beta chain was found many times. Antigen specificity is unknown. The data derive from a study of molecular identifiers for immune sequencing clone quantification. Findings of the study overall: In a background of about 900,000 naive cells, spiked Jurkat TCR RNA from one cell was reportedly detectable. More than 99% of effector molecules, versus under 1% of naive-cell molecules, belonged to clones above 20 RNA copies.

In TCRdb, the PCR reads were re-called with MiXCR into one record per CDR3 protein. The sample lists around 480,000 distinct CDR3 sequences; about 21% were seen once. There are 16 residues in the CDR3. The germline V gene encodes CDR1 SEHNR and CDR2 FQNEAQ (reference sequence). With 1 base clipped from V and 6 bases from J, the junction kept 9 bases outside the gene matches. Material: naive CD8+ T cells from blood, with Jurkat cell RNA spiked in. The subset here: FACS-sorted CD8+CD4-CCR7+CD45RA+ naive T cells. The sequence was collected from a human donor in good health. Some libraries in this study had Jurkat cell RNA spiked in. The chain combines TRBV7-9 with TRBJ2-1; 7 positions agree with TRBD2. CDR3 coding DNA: TGTGCCAGCAGCTTAGTAACCGGGACTACCCCCAATGAGCAGTTCTTC. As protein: CASSLVTGTTPNEQFF.